This record covers a single T cell receptor (beta chain). Its antigen is unknown. Per germline, CDR1 MDHEN and CDR2 SYDVKM. V lost 4 bases to trimming and J lost 3 bases; unmatched junction nucleotides: 9. The CDR3 is 15 residues long. This sample stems from a study of graft-versus-host responses after intestinal transplantation. The data were produced by immunoSEQ multiplex PCR, yet TCRdb's version contains in-frame clones alone and is incomplete. Among tens of thousands of clones listed, about four fifths were seen once. Study-wide results and caveats: In recipient marrow, GvH clones were found, and some appeared first in ileum or blood.

This material consisted of unstimulated CD4+ T cells sorted from spleen or lymph node cells, taken before intestinal transplant. The receptor was derived from a human donor who received an intestinal transplant. The chain combines TRBV28 with TRBJ2-7, with 7 bases fitting TRBD1. CDR3 bases: TGTGCCAGCAGTTACGATATGGCAGGGGGCTACGAGCAGTACTTC. Protein sequence: CASSYDMAGGYEQYF.